This T cell receptor (beta chain) is from a study of long-term antiretroviral therapy in people with HIV. Study outcomes and limitations: Pre-ART expanded TRB clones stayed dominant throughout, though often decreasing after ART.

Notes on this clone: Its matching antigen is unknown.

CDR3 size: 17 residues. J was trimmed by 6 bases and V by 0 bases; bases with no gene match: 7. Germline CDR1 and CDR2: ENHRY and SYGVKD. The run of the v3.0 immunoSEQ assay was at survey level. Produced via immunoSEQ multiplex PCR; TCRdb's table is partial and in-frame only. The sample gives under 30,000 clones, roughly 80% of which show up once; 5.5% is in the top ten. This chain uses TRBV10-3 with TRBJ2-1, with 11 bases that match TRBD2. Sequencing was performed on unsorted PBMCs, taken 1.1 years before starting antiretroviral therapy. The clonotype comes from a woman aged 25-40 years with HIV. In DNA, the CDR3 is TGTGCCATCAGTGAGTCGGCTAGCGGGGGGATGAGCAATGAGCAGTTCTTC. The encoded protein is CAISESASGGMSNEQFF.